This TCR beta chain originates from a study of blood T cell repertoires in COVID-19. Study background: There were acute and convalescent COVID-19 samples, and they came from the United States, Italy and Spain. Nucleic acid was either cDNA or gDNA, and it came from T cells, B-cell-depleted T cells, or PBMCs.

Per the study methods: It was from reference gene primer amplification that nucleated cell counts were estimated. TCRdb keeps only in-frame clones here, not all; method: immunoSEQ multiplex PCR. V and J calls and clone size are given by that table; D and trimming were obtained from the DNA. The data contain 200,000 to 250,000 clones, 80% to 90% of them singletons. The length of the CDR3 is 13 residues. Germline V gene lookup returns CDR1 LGHNA and CDR2 YNFKEQ. After removal of 5 bases from V and 8 bases from J, the junction contained 8 bases not matched to a gene. This clone was detected once. The sequenced sample was peripheral blood. The genes are TRBV4-2 and TRBJ1-2; 7 positions match TRBD1. This TCR was recovered from a man aged 25 to 40 with active or convalescent COVID-19. For the CDR3, the DNA is TGTGCCAGCAGCAGAGAGGGGGCCGGGGGCTACACCTTC. It yields the protein CASSREGAGGYTF.